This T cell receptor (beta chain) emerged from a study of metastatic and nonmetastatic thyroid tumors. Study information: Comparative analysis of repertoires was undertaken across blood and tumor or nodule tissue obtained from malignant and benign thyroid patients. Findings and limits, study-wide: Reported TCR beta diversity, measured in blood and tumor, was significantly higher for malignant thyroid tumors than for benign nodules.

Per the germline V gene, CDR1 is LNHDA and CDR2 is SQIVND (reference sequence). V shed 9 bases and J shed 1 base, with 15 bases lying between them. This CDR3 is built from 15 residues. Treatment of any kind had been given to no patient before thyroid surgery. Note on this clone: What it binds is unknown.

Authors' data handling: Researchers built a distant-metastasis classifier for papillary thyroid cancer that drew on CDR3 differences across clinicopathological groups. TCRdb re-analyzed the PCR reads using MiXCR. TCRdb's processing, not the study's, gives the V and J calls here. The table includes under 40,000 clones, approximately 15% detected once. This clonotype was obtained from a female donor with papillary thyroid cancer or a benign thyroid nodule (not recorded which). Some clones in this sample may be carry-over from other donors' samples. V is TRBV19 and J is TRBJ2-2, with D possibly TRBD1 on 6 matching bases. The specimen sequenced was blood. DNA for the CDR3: TGTGCCAGCAACATCAGGGGTGTGAACACCGGGGAGCTGTTTTTT. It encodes CASNIRGVNTGELFF.